This section outlines one T cell receptor (beta chain) sequence together with its context. The antigen is not known. This entry is derived from a study of graft-versus-host responses after intestinal transplantation. Sequenced by immunoSEQ multiplex PCR; TCRdb stores in-frame clones only, minus some. The sample lists about 47,000 clones, around 95% occurring once. V lost 3 bases and J lost 6; bases outside the gene matches: 4. This CDR3 spans 15 amino acids. Germline V gene data show CDR1 as SNHLY and CDR2 as FYNNEI. This TCR derives from a human donor who was the organ donor for an intestinal transplant. This specimen consisted of unstimulated CD8+ T cells sorted from spleen or lymph node cells, obtained before transplant. V is TRBV2 and J is TRBJ2-1, with TRBD1 matching 11 bases. The CDR3 DNA is TGTGCCAGCAGTGACCGGGACAGGGGGATCAATGAGCAGTTCTTC. As protein: CASSDRDRGINEQFF.